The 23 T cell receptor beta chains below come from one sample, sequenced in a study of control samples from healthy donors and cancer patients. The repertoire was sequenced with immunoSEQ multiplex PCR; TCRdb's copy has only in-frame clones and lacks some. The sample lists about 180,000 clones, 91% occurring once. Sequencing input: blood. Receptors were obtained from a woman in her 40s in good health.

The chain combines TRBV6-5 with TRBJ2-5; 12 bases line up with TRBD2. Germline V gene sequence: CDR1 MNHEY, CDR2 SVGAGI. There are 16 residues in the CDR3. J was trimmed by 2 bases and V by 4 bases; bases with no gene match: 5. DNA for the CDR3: TGTGCCAGCAGTTCCACTAGCGGGGGGCGTCAAGAGACCCAGTACTTC. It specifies CASSSTSGGRQETQYF.

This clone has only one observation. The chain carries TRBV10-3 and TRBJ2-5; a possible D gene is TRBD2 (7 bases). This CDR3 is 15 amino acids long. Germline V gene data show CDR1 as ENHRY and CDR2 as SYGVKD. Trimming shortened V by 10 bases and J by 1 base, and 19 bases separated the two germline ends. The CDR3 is CATEDRGGRQETQYF. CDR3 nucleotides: TGTGCCACCGAGGATCGCGGGGGCCGCCAAGAGACCCAGTACTTC.

The CDR3: CASSLPGAGELFF. The CDR3, as DNA: TGTGCCAGCAGTTTGCCGGGGGCCGGGGAGCTGTTTTTT. V usage is TRBV28 and J usage is TRBJ2-2; TRBD2 is a possible D gene (6 bases). Germline V lookup: CDR1 MDHEN, CDR2 SYDVKM. V was clipped by 3 bases and J by 6 bases, with 8 bases between them. CDR3 size: 13 residues.

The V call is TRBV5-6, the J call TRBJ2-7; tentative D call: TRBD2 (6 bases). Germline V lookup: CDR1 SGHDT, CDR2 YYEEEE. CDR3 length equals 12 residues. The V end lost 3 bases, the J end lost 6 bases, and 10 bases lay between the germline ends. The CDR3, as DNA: TGTGCCAGCAGCTACCACGGGGGCGAGCAGTACTTC. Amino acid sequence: CASSYHGGEQYF. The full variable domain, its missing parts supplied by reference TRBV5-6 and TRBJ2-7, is DAGVTQSPTHLIKTRGQQVTLRCSPKSGHDTVSWYQQALGQGPQFIFQYYEEEERQRGNFPDRFSGHQFPNYSSELNVNALLLGDSALYLCASSYHGGEQYFGPGTRLTVT.

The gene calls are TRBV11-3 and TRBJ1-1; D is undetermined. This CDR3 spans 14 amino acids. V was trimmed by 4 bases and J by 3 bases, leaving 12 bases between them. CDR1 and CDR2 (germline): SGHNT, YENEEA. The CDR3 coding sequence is TGTGCCAGCAGCTCCGACGGAGGGTACACTGAAGCTTTCTTT. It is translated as CASSSDGGYTEAFF.

The CDR3 loop is CSVVGEPGVSGNTIYF. The CDR3 coding sequence is TGCAGCGTTGTGGGGGAGCCAGGCGTCTCTGGAAACACCATATATTTT. This chain joins TRBV29-1 and TRBJ1-3; tentatively, D is TRBD1 (5 bases). V was clipped by 4 bases and J by 0 bases, with 16 bases between them. Per the germline V gene, CDR1 is SQVTM and CDR2 is ANQGSEA. CDR3 length: 16 amino acids.

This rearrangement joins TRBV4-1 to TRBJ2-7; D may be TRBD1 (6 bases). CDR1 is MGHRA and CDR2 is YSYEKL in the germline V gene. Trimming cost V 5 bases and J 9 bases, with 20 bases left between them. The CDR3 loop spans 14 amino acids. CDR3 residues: CASSSQTQQGWQYF. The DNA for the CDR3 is TGCGCCAGCAGCTCCCAAACCCAACAGGGATGGCAGTACTTC.

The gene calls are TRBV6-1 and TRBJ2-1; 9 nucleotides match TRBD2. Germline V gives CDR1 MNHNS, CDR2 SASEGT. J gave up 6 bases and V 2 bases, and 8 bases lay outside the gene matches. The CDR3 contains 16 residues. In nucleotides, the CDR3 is TGTGCCAGCAGTGAAACGGGCGGGGGGGCCCTCAATGAGCAGTTCTTC. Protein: CASSETGGGALNEQFF.

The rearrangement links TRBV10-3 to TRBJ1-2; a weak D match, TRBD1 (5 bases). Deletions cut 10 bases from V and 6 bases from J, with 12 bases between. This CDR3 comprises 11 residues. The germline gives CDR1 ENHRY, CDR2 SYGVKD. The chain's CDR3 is CATWGDNGYTF. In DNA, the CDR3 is TGTGCCACCTGGGGGGATAATGGCTACACCTTC.

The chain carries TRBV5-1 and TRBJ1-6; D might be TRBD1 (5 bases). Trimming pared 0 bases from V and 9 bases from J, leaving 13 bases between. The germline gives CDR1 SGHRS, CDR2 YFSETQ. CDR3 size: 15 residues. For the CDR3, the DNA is TGCGCCAGCAGCTTGGGTCAGGGAGGAGGTTCACCCCTCCACTTT. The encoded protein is CASSLGQGGGSPLHF.

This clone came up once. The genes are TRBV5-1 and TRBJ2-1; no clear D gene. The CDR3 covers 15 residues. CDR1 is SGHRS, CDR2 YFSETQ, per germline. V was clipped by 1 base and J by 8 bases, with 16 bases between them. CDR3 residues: CASSLYQNPKDEQFF. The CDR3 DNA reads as TGCGCCAGCAGCTTGTACCAGAACCCTAAGGATGAGCAGTTCTTC.

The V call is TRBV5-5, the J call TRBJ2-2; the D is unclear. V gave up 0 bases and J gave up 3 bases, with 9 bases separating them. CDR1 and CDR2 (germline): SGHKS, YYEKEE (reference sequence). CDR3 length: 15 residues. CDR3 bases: TGTGCCAGCAGCTTGGTTCGTTCGGACACCGGGGAGCTGTTTTTT. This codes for CASSLVRSDTGELFF. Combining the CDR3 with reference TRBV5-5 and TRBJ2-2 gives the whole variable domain DAGVTQSPTHLIKTRGQQVTLRCSPISGHKSVSWYQQVLGQGPQFIFQYYEKEERGRGNFPDRFSARQFPNYSSELNVNALLLGDSALYLCASSLVRSDTGELFFGEGSRLTVL.

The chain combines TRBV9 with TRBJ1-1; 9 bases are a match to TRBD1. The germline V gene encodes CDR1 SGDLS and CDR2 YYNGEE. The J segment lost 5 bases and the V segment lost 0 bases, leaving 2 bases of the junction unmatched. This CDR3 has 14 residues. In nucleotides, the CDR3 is TGTGCCAGCAGCGTAGCGACAGGGGGGACTGAAGCTTTCTTT. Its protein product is CASSVATGGTEAFF.

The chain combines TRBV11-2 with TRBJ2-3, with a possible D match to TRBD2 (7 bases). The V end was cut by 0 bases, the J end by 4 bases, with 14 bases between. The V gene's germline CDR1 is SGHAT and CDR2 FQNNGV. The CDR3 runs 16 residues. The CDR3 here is CASSLEGAGAADTQYF. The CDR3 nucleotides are TGTGCCAGCAGCTTAGAAGGGGCGGGGGCGGCAGATACGCAGTATTTT.

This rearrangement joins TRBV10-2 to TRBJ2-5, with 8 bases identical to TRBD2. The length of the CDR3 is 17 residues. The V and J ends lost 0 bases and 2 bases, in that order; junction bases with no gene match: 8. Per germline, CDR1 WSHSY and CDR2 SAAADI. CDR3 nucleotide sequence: TGCGCCAGCAGTGAGTCGAATACGGGGGGGCTTCAAGAGACCCAGTACTTC. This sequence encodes CASSESNTGGLQETQYF.

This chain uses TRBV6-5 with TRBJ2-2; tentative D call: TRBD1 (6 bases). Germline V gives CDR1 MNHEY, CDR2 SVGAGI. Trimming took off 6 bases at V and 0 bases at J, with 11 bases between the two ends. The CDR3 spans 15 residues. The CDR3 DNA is TGTGCCAGCAGGGCCCGGACAGCGAACACCGGGGAGCTGTTTTTT. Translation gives CASRARTANTGELFF.

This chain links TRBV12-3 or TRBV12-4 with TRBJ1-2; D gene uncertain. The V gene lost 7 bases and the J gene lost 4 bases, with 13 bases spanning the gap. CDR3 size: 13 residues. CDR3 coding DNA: TGTGCCAGCACCCGAGCGTTTAGCTATGGCTACACCTTC. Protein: CASTRAFSYGYTF.

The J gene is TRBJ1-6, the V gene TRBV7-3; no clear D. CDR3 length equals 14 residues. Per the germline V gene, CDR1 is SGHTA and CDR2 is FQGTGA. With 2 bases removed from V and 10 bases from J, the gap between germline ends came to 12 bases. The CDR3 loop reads CASSLGLGSSPLHF. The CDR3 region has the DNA TGTGCCAGCAGCTTAGGCCTGGGGTCCTCACCCCTCCACTTT.

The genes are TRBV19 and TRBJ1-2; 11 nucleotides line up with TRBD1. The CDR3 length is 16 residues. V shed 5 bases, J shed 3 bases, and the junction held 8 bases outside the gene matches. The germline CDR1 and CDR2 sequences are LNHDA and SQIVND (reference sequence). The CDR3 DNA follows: TGTGCCAGTAGTCCCAACGGGGACAGGGGGGACTATGGCTACACCTTC. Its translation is CASSPNGDRGDYGYTF. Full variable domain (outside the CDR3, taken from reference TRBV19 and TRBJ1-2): DGGITQSPKYLFRKEGQNVTLSCEQNLNHDAMYWYRQDPGQGLRLIYYSQIVNDFQKGDIAEGYSVSREKKESFPLTVTSAQKNPTAFYLCASSPNGDRGDYGYTFGSGTRLTVV.

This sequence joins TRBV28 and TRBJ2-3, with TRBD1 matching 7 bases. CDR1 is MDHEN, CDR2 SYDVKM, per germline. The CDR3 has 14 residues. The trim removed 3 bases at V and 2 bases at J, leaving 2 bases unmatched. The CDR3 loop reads CASSLGQTTDTQYF. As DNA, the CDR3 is TGTGCCAGCAGTTTGGGACAGACCACAGATACGCAGTATTTT.

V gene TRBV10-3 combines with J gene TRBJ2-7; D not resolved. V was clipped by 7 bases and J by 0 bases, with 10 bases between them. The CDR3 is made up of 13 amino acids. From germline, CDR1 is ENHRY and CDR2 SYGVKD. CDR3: CAITGNYSYEQYF. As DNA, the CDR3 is TGTGCCATCACTGGAAACTACTCCTACGAGCAGTACTTC.

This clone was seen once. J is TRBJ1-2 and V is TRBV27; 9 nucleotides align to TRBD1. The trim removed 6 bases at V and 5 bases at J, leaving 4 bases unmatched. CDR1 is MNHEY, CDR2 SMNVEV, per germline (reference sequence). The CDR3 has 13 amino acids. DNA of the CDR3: TGTGCCAGCAGGGGACAGGGCAAATATGGCTACACCTTC. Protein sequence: CASRGQGKYGYTF.

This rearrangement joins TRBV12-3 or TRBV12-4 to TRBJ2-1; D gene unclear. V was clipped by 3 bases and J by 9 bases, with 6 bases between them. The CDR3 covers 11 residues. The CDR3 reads CASSLDGEQFF. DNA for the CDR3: TGTGCCAGCAGTTTGGACGGTGAGCAGTTCTTC.